This T cell receptor beta chain was observed in a study of T cell responses to AZD1222 COVID-19 vaccine. Study findings and constraints: As reported, nearly half of all spike-specific TCRs target variant regions that are unmutated.

Germline-derived CDR1 and CDR2 are SNHLY and FYNNEI. With V trimmed by 6 bases and J by 5 bases, 5 bases remained unmatched. The CDR3 is made up of 14 amino acids. Regarding this clone: Antigen specificity is unknown.

Assay used: immunoSEQ multiplex PCR; TCRdb lists only in-frame clones, some missing. This sample yields 150,000 to 200,000 clones, of which about 89% are seen a single time; roughly 1.2% belongs to the top ten. This chain uses TRBV2 with TRBJ2-7; TRBD1 matches 12 bases. This specimen was peripheral blood, taken 28 days after the second AZD1222 dose. The TCR originated in an adult who received the AZD1222 COVID-19 vaccine. CDR3 nucleotides: TGTGCCAGCAGGGGACAGGGGGCTTCCCACGAGCAGTACTTC. It codes for CASRGQGASHEQYF.